This T cell receptor (beta chain) derives from a study of cytomegalovirus exposure and HLA in healthy donors. Use of 60 Vbeta and 13 Jbeta primers characterized the PCR. Assay: immunoSEQ multiplex PCR; the TCRdb copy retains only in-frame clones and omits some. The table lists around 180,000 clones, over 70% of them singletons. Material: PBMCs. This clonotype originated in a woman in her twenties or thirties in good health and CMV-seropositive.

The CDR3 sequence is CASSLGTGPGAYGYTF. CDR3 coding DNA: TGTGCCAGCAGCCTGGGGACAGGCCCAGGGGCCTATGGCTACACCTTC. J is TRBJ1-2 and V is TRBV13, with 8 bases aligning to TRBD1. V shed 5 bases, J shed 4 bases, and the junction held 12 bases outside the gene matches. Germline V CDR1 and CDR2: PRHDT, FYEKMQ (reference sequence). This CDR3 spans 16 amino acids.